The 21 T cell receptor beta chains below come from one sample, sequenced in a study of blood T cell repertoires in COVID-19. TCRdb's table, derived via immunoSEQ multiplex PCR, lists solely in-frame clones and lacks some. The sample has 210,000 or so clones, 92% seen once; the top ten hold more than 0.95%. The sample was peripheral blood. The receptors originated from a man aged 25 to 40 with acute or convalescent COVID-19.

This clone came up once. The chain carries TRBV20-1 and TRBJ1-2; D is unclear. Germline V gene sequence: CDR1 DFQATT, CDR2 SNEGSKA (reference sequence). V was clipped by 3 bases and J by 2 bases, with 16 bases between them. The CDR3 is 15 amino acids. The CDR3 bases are TGCAGTGCTAGTACTAGGACTTCCCAGAACTATGGCTACACCTTC. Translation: CSASTRTSQNYGYTF.

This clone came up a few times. This CDR3 is CASSAAAGGAYGYTF. In DNA form, the CDR3 reads TGTGCCAGCAGCGCAGCGGCAGGGGGTGCCTATGGCTACACCTTC. V is TRBV7-9 and J is TRBJ1-2; 7 bases align to TRBD1. V lost 5 bases, J lost 4 bases, and 10 bases stayed unmatched. Germline loops: CDR1 SEHNR, CDR2 FQNEAQ (reference sequence). The CDR3 loop spans 15 amino acids.

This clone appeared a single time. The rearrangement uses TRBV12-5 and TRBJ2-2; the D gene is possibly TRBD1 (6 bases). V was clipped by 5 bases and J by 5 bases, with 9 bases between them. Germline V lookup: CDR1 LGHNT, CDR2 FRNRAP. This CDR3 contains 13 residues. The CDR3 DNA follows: TGTGCTAGTGGTCGAGGGGGTACCGGGGAGCTGTTTTTT. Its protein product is CASGRGGTGELFF.

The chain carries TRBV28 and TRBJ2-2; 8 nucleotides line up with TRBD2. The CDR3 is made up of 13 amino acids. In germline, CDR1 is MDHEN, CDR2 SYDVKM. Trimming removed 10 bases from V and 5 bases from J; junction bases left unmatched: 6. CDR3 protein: CATVAGLTGELFF. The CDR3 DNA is TGTGCCACCGTAGCGGGGTTGACCGGGGAGCTGTTTTTT.

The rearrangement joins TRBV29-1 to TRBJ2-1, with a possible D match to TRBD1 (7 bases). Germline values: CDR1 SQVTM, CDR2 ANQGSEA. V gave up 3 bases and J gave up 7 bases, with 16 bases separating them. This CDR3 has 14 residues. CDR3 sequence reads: CSVDFPQGTNEQFF. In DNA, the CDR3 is TGCAGCGTTGACTTTCCACAGGGGACTAATGAGCAGTTCTTC.

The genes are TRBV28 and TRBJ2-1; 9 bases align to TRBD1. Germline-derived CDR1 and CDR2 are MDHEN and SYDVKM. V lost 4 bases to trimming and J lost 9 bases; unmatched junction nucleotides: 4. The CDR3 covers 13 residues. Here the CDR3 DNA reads TGTGCCAGCAGTTGGGACAGGGAGGGTGAGCAGTTCTTC. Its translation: CASSWDREGEQFF.

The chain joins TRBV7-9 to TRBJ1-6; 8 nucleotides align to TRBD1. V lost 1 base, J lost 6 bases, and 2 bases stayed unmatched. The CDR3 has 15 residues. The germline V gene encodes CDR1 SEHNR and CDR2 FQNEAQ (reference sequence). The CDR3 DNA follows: TGTGCCAGCAGCTTAGAGGGACAGGTTAATTCACCCCTCCACTTT. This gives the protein CASSLEGQVNSPLHF.

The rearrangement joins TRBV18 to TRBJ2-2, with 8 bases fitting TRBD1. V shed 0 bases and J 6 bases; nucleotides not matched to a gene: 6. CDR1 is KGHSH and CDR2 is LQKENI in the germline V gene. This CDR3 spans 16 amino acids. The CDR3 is CASSPPVRGRSGELFF. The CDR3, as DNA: TGTGCCAGCTCACCACCGGTCAGGGGGCGATCCGGGGAGCTGTTTTTT. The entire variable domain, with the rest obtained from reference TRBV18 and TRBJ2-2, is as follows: NAGVMQNPRHLVRRRGQEARLRCSPMKGHSHVYWYRQLPEEGLKFMVYLQKENIIDESGMPKERFSAEFPKEGPSILRIQQVVRGDSAAYFCASSPPVRGRSGELFFGEGSRLTVL.

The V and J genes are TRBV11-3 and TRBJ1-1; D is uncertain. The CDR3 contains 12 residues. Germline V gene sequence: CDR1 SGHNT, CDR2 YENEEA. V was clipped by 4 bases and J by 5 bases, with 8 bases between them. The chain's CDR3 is CASSSFGTEAFF. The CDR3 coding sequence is TGTGCCAGCAGCTCATTCGGGACTGAAGCTTTCTTT.

The CDR3 is CASSLDHGGNEQFF. The CDR3 nucleotides read TGTGCCAGCAGCTTAGATCACGGTGGCAATGAGCAGTTCTTC. The V gene is TRBV11-2, the J gene TRBJ2-1; D is undetermined. Trimming left V 0 bases short and J 6 bases short, with 9 bases between. Germline CDR1 reads SGHAT; CDR2 reads FQNNGV. The CDR3 covers 14 residues.

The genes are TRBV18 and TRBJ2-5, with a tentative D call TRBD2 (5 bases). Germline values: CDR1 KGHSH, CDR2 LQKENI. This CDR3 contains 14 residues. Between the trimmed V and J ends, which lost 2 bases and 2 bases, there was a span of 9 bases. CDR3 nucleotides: TGTGCCAGCTCACCAGCGCTAGCTCAAGAGACCCAGTACTTC. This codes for CASSPALAQETQYF.

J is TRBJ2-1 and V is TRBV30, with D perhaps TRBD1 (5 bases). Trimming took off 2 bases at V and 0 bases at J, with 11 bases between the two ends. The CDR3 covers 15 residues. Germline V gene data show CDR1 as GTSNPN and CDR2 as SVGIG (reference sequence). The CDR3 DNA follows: TGTGCCTGGAGTCTAGGGGTTAGCTCCTACAATGAGCAGTTCTTC. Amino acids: CAWSLGVSSYNEQFF.

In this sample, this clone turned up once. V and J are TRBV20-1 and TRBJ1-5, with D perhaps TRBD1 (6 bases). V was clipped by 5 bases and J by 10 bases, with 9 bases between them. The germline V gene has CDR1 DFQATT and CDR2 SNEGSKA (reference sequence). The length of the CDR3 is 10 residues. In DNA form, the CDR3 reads TGCAGTGCTGCCAGGGGTCCCCAGCATTTT. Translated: CSAARGPQHF.

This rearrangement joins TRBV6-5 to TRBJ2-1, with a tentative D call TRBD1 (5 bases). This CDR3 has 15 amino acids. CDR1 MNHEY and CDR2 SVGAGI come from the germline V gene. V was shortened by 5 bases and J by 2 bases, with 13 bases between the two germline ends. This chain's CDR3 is CASSRRQRTYNEQFF. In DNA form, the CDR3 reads TGTGCCAGCAGTCGCCGACAGAGAACCTACAATGAGCAGTTCTTC.

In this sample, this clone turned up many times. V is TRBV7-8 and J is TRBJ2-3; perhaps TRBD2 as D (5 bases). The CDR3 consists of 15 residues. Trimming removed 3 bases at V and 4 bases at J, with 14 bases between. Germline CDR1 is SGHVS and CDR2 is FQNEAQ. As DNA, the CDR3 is TGTGCCAGCAGCTTCCAAGTGATGAGGGCAGATACGCAGTATTTT. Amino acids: CASSFQVMRADTQYF.

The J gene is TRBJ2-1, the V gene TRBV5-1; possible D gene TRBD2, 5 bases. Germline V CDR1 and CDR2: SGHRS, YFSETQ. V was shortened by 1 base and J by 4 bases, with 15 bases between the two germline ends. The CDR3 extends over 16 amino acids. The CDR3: CASSLFPAENYNEQFF. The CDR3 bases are TGCGCCAGCAGCTTGTTCCCAGCGGAGAATTACAATGAGCAGTTCTTC.

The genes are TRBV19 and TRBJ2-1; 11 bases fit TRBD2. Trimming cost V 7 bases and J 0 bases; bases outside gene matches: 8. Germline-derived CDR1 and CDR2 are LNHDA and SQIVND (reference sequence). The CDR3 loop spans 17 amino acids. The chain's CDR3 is CASNPSGGQSSYNEQFF. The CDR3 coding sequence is TGTGCCAGTAACCCTAGCGGGGGGCAGAGCTCCTACAATGAGCAGTTCTTC.

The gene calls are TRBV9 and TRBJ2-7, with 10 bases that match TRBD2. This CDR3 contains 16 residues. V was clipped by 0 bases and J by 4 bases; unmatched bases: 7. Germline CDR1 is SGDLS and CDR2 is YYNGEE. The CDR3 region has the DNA TGTGCCAGCAGCGTAGGACCTAGCGGGAGTTCTTACGAGCAGTACTTC. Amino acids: CASSVGPSGSSYEQYF. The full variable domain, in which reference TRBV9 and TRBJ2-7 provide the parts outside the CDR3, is DSGVTQTPKHLITATGQRVTLRCSPRSGDLSVYWYQQSLDQGLQFLIQYYNGEERAKGNILERFSAQQFPDLHSELNLSSLELGDSALYFCASSVGPSGSSYEQYFGPGTRLTVT.

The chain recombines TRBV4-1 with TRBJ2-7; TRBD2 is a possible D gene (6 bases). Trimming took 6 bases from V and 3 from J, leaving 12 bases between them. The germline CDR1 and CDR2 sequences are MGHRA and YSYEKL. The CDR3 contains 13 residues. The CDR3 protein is CASRDMGGYEQYF. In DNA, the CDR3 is TGCGCCAGCAGAGATATGGGGGGCTACGAGCAGTACTTC.

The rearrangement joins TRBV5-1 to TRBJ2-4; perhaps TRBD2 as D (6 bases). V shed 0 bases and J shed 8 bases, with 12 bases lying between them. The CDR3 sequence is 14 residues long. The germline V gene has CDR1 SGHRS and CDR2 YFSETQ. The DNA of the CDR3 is TGCGCCAGCAGCTTGGCGGGGAGGTGGGACATTCAGTACTTC. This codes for CASSLAGRWDIQYF.

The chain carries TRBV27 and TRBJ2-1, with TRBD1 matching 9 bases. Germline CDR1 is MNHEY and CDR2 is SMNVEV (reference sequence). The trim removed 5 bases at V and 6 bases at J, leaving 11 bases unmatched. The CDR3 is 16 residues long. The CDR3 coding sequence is TGTGCCAGCAGTCCCACACCGGGACAGGGCGGCAATGAGCAGTTCTTC. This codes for CASSPTPGQGGNEQFF.